The source of this T cell receptor (beta chain) is a study of blood T cell repertoires in COVID-19. The overall study: Spain, Italy and the United States supplied samples that represented acute and convalescent COVID-19. T cells, B-cell-depleted T cells, or PBMCs supplied cDNA or gDNA.

This CDR3 region has 15 residues. CDR1 is SGHRS, CDR2 YFSETQ, per germline. V lost 2 bases and J lost 4; bases outside the gene matches: 5. Source study methods: Amplification of reference gene primers was used by the study to estimate nucleated cell counts. The table came from immunoSEQ multiplex PCR; TCRdb's copy has only in-frame clones and leaves some out. V and J calls and clone size come straight from that table; D and trimming were deduced from the DNA. Of 200,000 to 250,000 clones in the sample, approximately 90% were seen once. The sample taken for sequencing was peripheral blood. This chain uses TRBV5-1 with TRBJ2-7; TRBD2 agrees at 11 bases. The receptor comes from a man between 65 and 85 years old with acute or convalescent COVID-19. The CDR3 nucleotides are TGCGCCAGCAGCTTCCAGACTAGCGGGGAATACGAGCAGTACTTC. Translation: CASSFQTSGEYEQYF.